This T cell receptor beta chain was profiled in a study of blood T cell repertoires in COVID-19. In the study overall: Samples taken during acute and convalescent COVID-19 were collected in the United States, Italy and Spain.

Assay used: immunoSEQ multiplex PCR; TCRdb lists only in-frame clones, some missing. The sample holds fewer than 250,000 clones, more than 75% seen once. The V end lost 5 bases, the J end lost 4 bases, and 11 bases lay between the germline ends. From germline, CDR1 is MNHEY and CDR2 SVGAGI. CDR3 size: 13 residues. Seattle researchers signed up patients amid active infection and tracked them longitudinally. The chain combines TRBV6-5 with TRBJ1-1, with D tentatively TRBD1 (6 bases). This clonotype was obtained from a man between 45 and 60 years old with COVID-19, enrolled during active disease. The sample consisted of peripheral blood. In DNA form, the CDR3 reads TGTGCCAGCAGTCAACAGGGTTTCACTGAAGCTTTCTTT. This translates into CASSQQGFTEAFF.